Presented here are 20 T cell receptor beta chains from one specimen sequenced in a study of T cells in women clearing cervical HPV infection. Sequencing used immunoSEQ multiplex PCR; TCRdb keeps in-frame clones, though not all of them. The sample includes some 24,000 clones. Source material: blood buffy coat. The receptors here all came from a woman aged 18 to 75 with a cervical HPV16 infection that either progressed to CIN3+ or cleared (not recorded which).

Comment on this clone: The CDR3 end lies 3 residues beyond the end of the read and is filled in from the germline J gene. The chain has TRBV5-1 and TRBJ2-2; 14 bases map to TRBD2. The germline gives CDR1 SGHRS, CDR2 YFSETQ. The trim removed 6 bases at V and 4 bases at J, leaving 2 bases unmatched. The CDR3 is made up of 15 amino acids. The CDR3 reads CASTGLAGVTGELFF. The covered CDR3 bases are TGCGCCAGCACGGGACTAGCGGGAGTCACCGGGGAG.

The CDR3: CASSVGTGGRETQYF. The part of the CDR3 DNA that was read is TGTGCCAGCAGCGTCGGGACAGGGGGTCGAGAGACC. This sequence joins TRBV7-9 and TRBJ2-5; 11 bases fit TRBD1. Read sequence stops 3 residues before the CDR3 end, and the germline J gene provides the missing end. The CDR3 sequence is 15 residues long. V lost 5 bases, J lost 4 bases, and 6 bases stayed unmatched. Looked up from germline, CDR1 is SEHNR and CDR2 is FQNEAQ (reference sequence).

Regarding this clone: Read coverage stops 3 residues before the CDR3 terminus; the germline J gene supplies the remainder. This chain links TRBV20-1 with TRBJ2-3; 13 positions agree with TRBD2. Germline V gives CDR1 DFQATT, CDR2 SNEGSKA (reference sequence). The CDR3 length is 17 residues. After removal of 3 bases from V and 1 base from J, the junction contained 7 bases not matched to a gene. Partial CDR3 DNA: TGCAGTGCTAGCCCGGGACTAGCGGGATCGGGCACAGATACG. It codes for CSASPGLAGSGTDT. The entire CDR3 sequence reads CSASPGLAGSGTDTQYF.

This clone shows up as medium-sized by frequency. The DNA ends 3 residues before the CDR3 does, and the rest of the CDR3 is filled in from the germline J gene. The gene calls are TRBV19 and TRBJ2-6, with D maybe TRBD1 (5 bases). V lost 1 base to trimming and J lost 0 bases, with 7 bases between them. CDR3 length equals 16 residues. Germline assignment: CDR1 LNHDA and CDR2 SQIVND (reference sequence). The chain's CDR3 is CASSIAQGSGANVLTF. The part of the CDR3 DNA that was read is TGTGCCAGTAGTATAGCCCAGGGCTCTGGGGCCAACGTC.

Remarks on this clone: Read data end 3 residues before the CDR3 end; the end is taken from the germline J gene. V is TRBV19 and J is TRBJ2-4; tentatively, D is TRBD2 (5 bases). This CDR3 region has 13 residues. Germline loops: CDR1 LNHDA, CDR2 SQIVND (reference sequence). The V end lost 11 bases, the J end lost 2 bases, and 13 bases lay between the germline ends. The DNA read from the CDR3 is TGTGCCTCGGCGGGTTTATCCAAAAACATT. Translated, it gives CASAGLSKNI. The full-length CDR3 reads as CASAGLSKNIQYF.

Turning to this clone: Read sequence stops 3 residues before the CDR3 end, and the germline J gene provides the missing end. The chain is built from TRBV19 and TRBJ1-2; TRBD1 matches at 7 bases. The V gene end was trimmed by 10 bases and the J gene end by 2 bases; junction bases not matched to a gene: 7. The CDR3 sequence is 13 residues long. The V gene's germline CDR1 is LNHDA and CDR2 SQIVND (reference sequence). CDR3 DNA, as far as it was read: TGTGCCACCTTACCGGGACAGAACTATGGC. This sequence encodes CATLPGQNYG. The CDR3 in its entirety is CATLPGQNYGYTF.

For this clone: The CDR3 end lies 3 residues beyond the end of the read and is filled in from the germline J gene. The chain is built from TRBV19 and TRBJ1-2; 7 nucleotides align to TRBD1. CDR3 size: 15 residues. CDR1 and CDR2 (germline): LNHDA, SQIVND (reference sequence). The sequenced part of the CDR3 DNA is TGTGCCAGTAGTATAGTGAGACAGGGATCTCGGGGC. It specifies CASSIVRQGSRG. The CDR3 in its entirety is CASSIVRQGSRGYTF.

Turning to this clone: The read gets to within 3 residues of the CDR3 end, and the germline J gene fills in the rest. The V gene is TRBV7-9, the J gene TRBJ1-1; TRBD1 agrees at 7 bases. The CDR3 spans 14 residues. Germline V CDR1 and CDR2: SEHNR, FQNEAQ (reference sequence). This CDR3 is CASSLAGQTSEAFF. The sequenced CDR3 bases are TGTGCCAGCAGCTTAGCGGGACAGACGTCAGAA.

This CDR3 reads CASSQLTVAGGNSPLHF. The part of the CDR3 DNA that was read is TGTGCCAGCAGCCAATTAACCGTTGCAGGAGGGAATTCACCC. This chain uses TRBV4-2 with TRBJ1-6, with unresolved D. From the germline J gene comes the end of the CDR3, since the read stops 3 residues before it. CDR3 size: 17 residues. Germline values: CDR1 LGHNA, CDR2 YNFKEQ. V lost 2 bases to trimming and J lost 7 bases, with 18 bases between them.

About this clone itself: Coverage ceases 3 residues before the CDR3 finishes, and the germline J gene fills in the end. The chain recombines TRBV5-1 with TRBJ2-3; 14 bases are a match to TRBD2. The CDR3 extends over 18 amino acids. The V and J ends lost 2 bases and 3 bases, in that order; junction bases with no gene match: 8. Germline CDR1 reads SGHRS; CDR2 reads YFSETQ. CDR3: CASSLGGTSGSGTDTQYF. The CDR3 DNA, read in part, is TGCGCCAGCAGCTTAGGAGGGACTAGCGGGAGCGGAACAGATACG.

On this clone itself: Coverage ceases 3 residues before the CDR3 finishes, and the germline J gene fills in the end. The V call is TRBV11-2, the J call TRBJ1-6; D is ambiguous. V lost 1 base to trimming and J lost 6 bases, with 4 bases between them. CDR1 and CDR2 from the germline V gene are SGHAT and FQNNGV. The CDR3 spans 13 residues. CDR3 DNA, as far as it was read: TGTGCCAGCAGCTTAGCGGTTAATTCACCC. This gives the protein CASSLAVNSP. The CDR3 in full is CASSLAVNSPLHF.

As to this clone: From the germline J gene comes the end of the CDR3, since the read stops 3 residues before it. The chain employs TRBV30 and TRBJ1-2; D possibly corresponds to TRBD1 (6 bases). Trimming pared 2 bases from V and 3 bases from J, leaving 16 bases between. Per the germline V gene, CDR1 is GTSNPN and CDR2 is SVGIG (reference sequence). The CDR3 consists of 15 residues. CDR3 region: CAWSHGRGSDYGYTF. The sequenced part of the CDR3 DNA is TGTGCCTGGAGTCACGGGAGGGGGAGTGACTATGGC.

Here the CDR3 reads CASTTGQGSPLHF. The covered CDR3 bases are TGTGCCAGTACTACAGGGCAGGGGTCACCC. The chain employs TRBV19 and TRBJ1-6; D possibly corresponds to TRBD1 (6 bases). The observed sequence ends 3 residues before the CDR3 terminus, with the missing tail filled in from the germline J gene. Per germline, CDR1 LNHDA and CDR2 SQIVND (reference sequence). This CDR3 is built from 13 residues. Between the trimmed V and J ends, which lost 7 bases and 10 bases, there was a span of 14 bases.

Concerning this clone itself: The read finishes 3 residues shy of the CDR3 end, and the germline J gene is used to complete it. This chain uses TRBV19 with TRBJ2-2, with 7 positions matching TRBD1. CDR1 LNHDA and CDR2 SQIVND come from the germline V gene (reference sequence). This CDR3 is 16 amino acids long. CDR3 region: CASSSDRQGTGSPLFF. The sequenced part of the CDR3 DNA is TGTGCCAGTAGTAGCGACCGACAGGGAACAGGTTCACCG.

Concerning this clone itself: Read sequence stops 3 residues before the CDR3 end, and the germline J gene provides the missing end. The rearrangement uses TRBV29-1 and TRBJ2-7; D is unresolved. The CDR3 loop spans 11 amino acids. Germline CDR1 is SQVTM and CDR2 is ANQGSEA. V was cut by 5 bases and J by 6 bases, with 11 bases left in between. CDR3 protein: CSVSRPSEQYF. The sequenced part of the CDR3 DNA is TGCAGCGTTTCCAGGCCCTCCGAG.

About this clone itself: The read stops 3 residues short of the end of the CDR3; the missing end is completed from the germline J gene. The genes are TRBV18 and TRBJ2-1; 8 bases align to TRBD2. Per the germline V gene, CDR1 is KGHSH and CDR2 is LQKENI. J gave up 8 bases and V 1 base, and 13 bases lay outside the gene matches. The CDR3 runs to 17 residues. The sequenced CDR3 bases are TGTGCCAGCTCACCACGGTACGGGGGGGGTACTTATGATGAG. This gives the protein CASSPRYGGGTYDE. The full-length CDR3 reads as CASSPRYGGGTYDEQFF.

A remark on this clone: The read gets to within 3 residues of the CDR3 end, and the germline J gene fills in the rest. The chain joins TRBV13 to TRBJ1-1; TRBD1 matches 9 bases. V was clipped by 5 bases and J by 4 bases; unmatched bases: 8. Germline values: CDR1 PRHDT, CDR2 FYEKMQ (reference sequence). The CDR3 sequence is 15 residues long. The CDR3 spells CASSLQGARSTEAFF. Partial CDR3 DNA: TGTGCCAGCAGCCTACAGGGGGCGCGAAGCACTGAA. The entire variable domain, with the rest obtained from reference TRBV13 and TRBJ1-1, is as follows: AAGVIQSPRHLIKEKRETATLKCYPIPRHDTVYWYQQGPGQDPQFLISFYEKMQSDKGSIPDRFSAQQFSDYHSELNMSSLELGDSALYFCASSLQGARSTEAFFGQGTRLTVV.

CDR3 sequence reads: CASSTGDTHYSNQPQHF. CDR3 DNA (partial): TGTGCCAGTAGCACCGGGGATACCCATTATAGCAATCAGCCC. This rearrangement joins TRBV19 to TRBJ1-5; D remains unclear. The read stops 3 residues short of the end of the CDR3; the missing end is completed from the germline J gene. Trimming took off 6 bases at V and 0 bases at J, with 18 bases between the two ends. CDR1 and CDR2 (germline): LNHDA, SQIVND (reference sequence). The CDR3 is 17 residues long.

Incomplete CDR3 DNA: TGTGCCAGCAGCTGGGGCGGGGGGGCCAATGAG. Its translation: CASSWGGGANE. The whole CDR3 sequence is CASSWGGGANEQFF. This sequence joins TRBV7-6 and TRBJ2-1; the match to TRBD2 covers 9 bases. The read stops 3 residues short of the end of the CDR3; the missing end is completed from the germline J gene. V lost 4 bases and J lost 6; bases outside the gene matches: 4. This CDR3 region has 14 residues. Germline CDR1 is SGHVS and CDR2 is FNYEAQ.

About this clone: The read stops 3 residues short of the end of the CDR3; the missing end is completed from the germline J gene. The genes are TRBV7-9 and TRBJ1-4, with D tentatively TRBD1 (5 bases). The CDR3 is made up of 13 amino acids. CDR1 and CDR2 (germline): SEHNR, FQNEAQ (reference sequence). CDR3 DNA (partial): TGTGCCAGCAGCTCCGCGGGGGATTCACCA. Residues: CASSSAGDSP. The full-length CDR3 reads as CASSSAGDSPLFF.